The 2 T cell receptor beta chains presented below share a single source sample, sequenced in a study of beta chain features in type 1 diabetes. As every portion of the isolated RNA was reverse transcribed, the sequencing read expressed TCRB transcripts. Produced via immunoSEQ multiplex PCR; TCRdb's table is partial and in-frame only. The table lists 600,000 to 750,000 clones, 9.5% to 15% of them singletons. The antigens for these receptors are not known. Findings and limits, study-wide: All four CD4+ subsets of Type 1 diabetes patients contained TCRB CDR3s that were moderately but significantly shorter.

The sample was naive CD4+ T cells from blood. All receptors come from a man aged 30 to 39 with type 1 diabetes.

This clone appeared a few times. Other DNA sequences within the sample encode an identical CDR3. The chain carries TRBV9 and TRBJ2-5; maybe TRBD1 (6 bases). Germline CDR1 is SGDLS and CDR2 is YYNGEE. The CDR3 is 14 residues long. Trimming stripped 0 bases from V and 2 bases from J, with 8 bases between. The CDR3 loop is CASSVGTEQETQYF. The CDR3 DNA reads TGTGCCAGCAGCGTAGGGACAGAACAAGAGACCCAGTACTTC.

The chain carries TRBV4-2 and TRBJ2-7, with a tentative D call TRBD1 (5 bases). Trimming removed 0 bases at V and 2 bases at J, with 11 bases between. Germline values: CDR1 LGHNA, CDR2 YNFKEQ. This CDR3 spans 15 amino acids. As DNA, the CDR3 is TGTGCCAGCAGCCAAGAAAGCAGGGATACCTACGAGCAGTACTTC. This sequence encodes CASSQESRDTYEQYF.